Below, one T cell receptor beta chain is given with its context. Germline V CDR1 and CDR2: LNHDA, SQIVND (reference sequence). V was trimmed by 3 bases and J by 3 bases, leaving 12 bases between them. This CDR3 is 16 amino acids long. Per the original methods: Quantification of nucleated cells was approximated via reference gene primer amplification. Here immunoSEQ multiplex PCR was the method, and the copy in TCRdb shows in-frame clones only, minus some. Clonal size and the V and J genes are those of that table, whereas D and trimming came from the DNA. The sample comprises 200,000 to 250,000 clones, under 90% of which are singletons, and over 15% rests with the top ten. The sample comes from a study of blood T cell repertoires in COVID-19. Study-level background: COVID-19 samples, acute and convalescent, were from the United States, Italy and Spain. Sample material is recorded as cDNA or gDNA derived from T cells, B-cell-depleted T cells, or PBMCs.

The chain couples TRBV19 to TRBJ1-6; D gene unclear. This clonotype originated in an elderly woman with active or convalescent COVID-19. Sequenced material: peripheral blood. In nucleotides, the CDR3 is TGTGCCAGTAGTATGCGGGCCCGGCTCTATAATTCACCCCTCCACTTT. This translates into CASSMRARLYNSPLHF.